The TCR beta chain described here comes from a study of T cell changes during pregnancy in multiple sclerosis. The germline V and J ends were trimmed by 6 bases and 3 bases, with 12 bases remaining between them. Per germline, CDR1 MNHEY and CDR2 SVGAGI. The CDR3 is 13 residues long. Clones were read by immunoSEQ multiplex PCR, and TCRdb kept only the in-frame ones, dropping some. The repertoire holds 20,000 to 25,000 clones, with over 65% as singletons. The sequence was obtained from a female donor with multiple sclerosis, enrolled in a pregnancy study. The chain has TRBV6-5 and TRBJ2-7; tentatively, D is TRBD2 (5 bases). The sequenced sample was CD8+ T cells from peripheral blood mononuclear cells, obtained before pregnancy. The chain's CDR3 is CASSGLRGYEQYF. As DNA, the CDR3 is TGTGCCAGCAGCGGACTGCGCGGCTACGAGCAGTACTTC.